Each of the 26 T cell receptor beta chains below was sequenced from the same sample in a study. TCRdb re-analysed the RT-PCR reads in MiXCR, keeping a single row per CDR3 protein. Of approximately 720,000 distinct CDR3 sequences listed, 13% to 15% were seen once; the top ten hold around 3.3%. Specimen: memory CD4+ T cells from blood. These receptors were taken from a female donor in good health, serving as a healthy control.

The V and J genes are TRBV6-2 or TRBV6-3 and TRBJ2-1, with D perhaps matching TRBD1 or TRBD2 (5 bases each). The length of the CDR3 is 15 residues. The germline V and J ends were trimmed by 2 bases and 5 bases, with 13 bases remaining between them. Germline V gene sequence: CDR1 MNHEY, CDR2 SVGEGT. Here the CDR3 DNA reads TGTGCCAGCAGTTACCGGCAGGGTAGCGACAATGAGCAGTTCTTC. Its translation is CASSYRQGSDNEQFF.

The CDR3 bases are TGTGCCAGCACGGAGACAGCAAACACTGAAGCTTTCTTT. Protein product: CASTETANTEAFF. The chain carries TRBV6-1 and TRBJ1-1; D may be TRBD1 (5 bases). CDR1 and CDR2 (germline): MNHNS, SASEGT. The germline V and J ends were trimmed by 7 bases and 2 bases, with 11 bases remaining between them. The CDR3 is 13 amino acids.

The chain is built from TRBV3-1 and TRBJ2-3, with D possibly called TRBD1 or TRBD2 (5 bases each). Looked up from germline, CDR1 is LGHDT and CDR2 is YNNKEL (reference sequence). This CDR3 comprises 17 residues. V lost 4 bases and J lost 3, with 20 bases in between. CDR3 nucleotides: TGTGCCAGCAGCCGGATGTATGGTGGGGGAGCTACAGATACGCAGTATTTT. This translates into CASSRMYGGGATDTQYF.

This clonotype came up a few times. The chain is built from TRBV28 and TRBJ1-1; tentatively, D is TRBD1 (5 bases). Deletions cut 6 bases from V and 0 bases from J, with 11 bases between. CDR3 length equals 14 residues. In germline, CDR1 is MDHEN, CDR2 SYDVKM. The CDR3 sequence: CASRPGSMNTEAFF. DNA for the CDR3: TGTGCCAGCAGACCAGGGTCCATGAACACTGAAGCTTTCTTT.

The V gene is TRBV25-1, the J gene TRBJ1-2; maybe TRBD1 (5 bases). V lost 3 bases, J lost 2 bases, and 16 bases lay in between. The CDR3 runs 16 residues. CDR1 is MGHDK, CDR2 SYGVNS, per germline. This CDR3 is CASSEMGGARNYGYTF. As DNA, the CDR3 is TGTGCCAGCAGTGAGATGGGAGGGGCGCGAAACTATGGCTACACCTTC.

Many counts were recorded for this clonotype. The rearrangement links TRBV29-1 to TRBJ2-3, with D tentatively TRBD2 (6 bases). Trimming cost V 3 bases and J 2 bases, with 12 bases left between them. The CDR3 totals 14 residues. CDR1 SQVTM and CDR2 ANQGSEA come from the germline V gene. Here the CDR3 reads CSVDGAGLTDTQYF. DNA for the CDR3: TGCAGCGTTGACGGGGCGGGGCTCACAGATACGCAGTATTTT.

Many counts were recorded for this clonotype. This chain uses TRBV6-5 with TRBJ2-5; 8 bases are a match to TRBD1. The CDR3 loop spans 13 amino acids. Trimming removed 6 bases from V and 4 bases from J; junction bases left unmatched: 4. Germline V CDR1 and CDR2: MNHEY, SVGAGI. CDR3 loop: CASRRQGSETQYF. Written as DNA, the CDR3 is TGTGCCAGCAGAAGACAGGGGTCAGAGACCCAGTACTTC.

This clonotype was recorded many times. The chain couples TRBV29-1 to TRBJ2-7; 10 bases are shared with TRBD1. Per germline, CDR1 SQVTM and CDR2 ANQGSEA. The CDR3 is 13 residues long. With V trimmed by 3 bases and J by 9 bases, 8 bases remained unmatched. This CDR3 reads CSVDPGQGSRQYF. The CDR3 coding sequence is TGCAGCGTTGATCCGGGACAGGGGTCGCGGCAGTACTTC.

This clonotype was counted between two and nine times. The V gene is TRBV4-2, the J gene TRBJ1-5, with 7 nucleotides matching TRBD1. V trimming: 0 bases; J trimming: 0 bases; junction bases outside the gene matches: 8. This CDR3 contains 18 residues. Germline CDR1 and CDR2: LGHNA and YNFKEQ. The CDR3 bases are TGTGCCAGCAGCCAAGATGTGGGGACAGCGTATAGCAATCAGCCCCAGCATTTT. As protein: CASSQDVGTAYSNQPQHF.

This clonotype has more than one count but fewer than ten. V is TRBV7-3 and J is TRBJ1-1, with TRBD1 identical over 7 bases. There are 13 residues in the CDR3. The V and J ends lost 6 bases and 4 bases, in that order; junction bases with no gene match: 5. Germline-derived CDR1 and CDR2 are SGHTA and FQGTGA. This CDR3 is CASRTRTGTEAFF. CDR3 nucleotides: TGTGCCAGCAGGACCCGGACAGGCACTGAAGCTTTCTTT.

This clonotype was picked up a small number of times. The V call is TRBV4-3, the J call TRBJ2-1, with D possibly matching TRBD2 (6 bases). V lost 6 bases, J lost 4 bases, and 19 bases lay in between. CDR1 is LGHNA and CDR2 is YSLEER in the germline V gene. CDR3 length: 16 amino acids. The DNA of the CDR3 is TGCGCCAGCAGTTACCGAAGGGAGGCAGGGTACAATGAGCAGTTCTTC. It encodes CASSYRREAGYNEQFF.

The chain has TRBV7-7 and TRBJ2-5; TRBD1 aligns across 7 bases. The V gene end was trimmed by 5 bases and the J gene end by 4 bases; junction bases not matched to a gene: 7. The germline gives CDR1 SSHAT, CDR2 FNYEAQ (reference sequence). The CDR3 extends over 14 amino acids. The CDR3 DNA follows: TGTGCCAGCAGCCCAACTACAGGGGCAGAGACCCAGTACTTC. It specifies CASSPTTGAETQYF.

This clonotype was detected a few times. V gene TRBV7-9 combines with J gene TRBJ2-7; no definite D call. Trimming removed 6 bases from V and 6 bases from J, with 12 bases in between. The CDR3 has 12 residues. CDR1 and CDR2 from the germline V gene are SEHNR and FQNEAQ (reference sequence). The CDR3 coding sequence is TGTGCCAGCAGTCCAACAAGGACCGAGCAGTACTTC. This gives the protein CASSPTRTEQYF.

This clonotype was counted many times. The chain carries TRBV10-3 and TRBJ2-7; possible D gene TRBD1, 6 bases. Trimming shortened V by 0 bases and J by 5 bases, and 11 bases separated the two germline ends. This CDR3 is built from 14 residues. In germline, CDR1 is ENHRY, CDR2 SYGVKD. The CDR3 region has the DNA TGTGCCATCAGTGAGTCCGGGACATCACACGAGCAGTACTTC. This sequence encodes CAISESGTSHEQYF.

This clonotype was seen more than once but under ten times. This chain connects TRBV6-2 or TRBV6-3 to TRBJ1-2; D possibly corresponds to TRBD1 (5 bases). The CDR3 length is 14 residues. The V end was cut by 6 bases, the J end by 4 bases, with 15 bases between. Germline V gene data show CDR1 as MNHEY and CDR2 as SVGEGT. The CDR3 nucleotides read TGTGCCAGCAGAAACTCCGGGGCTGTCTATGGCTACACCTTC. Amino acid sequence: CASRNSGAVYGYTF.

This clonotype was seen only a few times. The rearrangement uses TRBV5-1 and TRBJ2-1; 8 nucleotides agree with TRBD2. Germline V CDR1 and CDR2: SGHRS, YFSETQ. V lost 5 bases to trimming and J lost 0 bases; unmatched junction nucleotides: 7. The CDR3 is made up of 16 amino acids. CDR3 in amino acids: CASRPAGASSYNEQFF. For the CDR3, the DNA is TGCGCCAGCAGGCCAGCGGGAGCGAGCTCCTACAATGAGCAGTTCTTC.

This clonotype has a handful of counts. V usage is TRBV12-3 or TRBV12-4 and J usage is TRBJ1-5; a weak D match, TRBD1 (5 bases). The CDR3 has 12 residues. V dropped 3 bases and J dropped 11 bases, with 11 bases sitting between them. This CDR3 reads CASSFGGRSQHF. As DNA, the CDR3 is TGTGCCAGCAGTTTTGGGGGAAGGTCCCAGCATTTT.

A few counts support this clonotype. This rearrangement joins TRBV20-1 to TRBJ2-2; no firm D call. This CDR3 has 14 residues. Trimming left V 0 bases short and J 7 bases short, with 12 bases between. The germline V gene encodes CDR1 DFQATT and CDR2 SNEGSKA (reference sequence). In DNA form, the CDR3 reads TGCAGTGCTAGAGATCCTAGAGTGGGCGGGGAGCTGTTTTTT. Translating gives CSARDPRVGGELFF.

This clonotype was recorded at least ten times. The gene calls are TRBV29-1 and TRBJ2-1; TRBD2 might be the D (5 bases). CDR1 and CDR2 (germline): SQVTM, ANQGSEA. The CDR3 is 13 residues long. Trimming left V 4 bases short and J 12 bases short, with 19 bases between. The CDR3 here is CSVGASGARGQFF. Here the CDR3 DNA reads TGCAGCGTTGGGGCCAGCGGTGCCCGGGGGCAGTTCTTC.

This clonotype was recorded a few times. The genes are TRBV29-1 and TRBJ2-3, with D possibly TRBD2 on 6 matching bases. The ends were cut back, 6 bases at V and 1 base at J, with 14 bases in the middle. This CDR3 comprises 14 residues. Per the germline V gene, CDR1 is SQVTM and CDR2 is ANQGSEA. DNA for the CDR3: TGCAGCGTGCGACGGGGGATCGGCACAGATACGCAGTATTTT. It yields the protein CSVRRGIGTDTQYF.

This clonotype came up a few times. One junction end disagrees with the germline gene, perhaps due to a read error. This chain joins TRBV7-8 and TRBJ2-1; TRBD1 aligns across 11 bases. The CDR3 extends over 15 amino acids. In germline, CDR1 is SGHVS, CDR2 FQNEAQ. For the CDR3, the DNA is TGTGCCAGCAGCTTACCTTCGGACAGGGGGCTCCGCGGGATCTTC. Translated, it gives CASSLPSDRGLRGIF.

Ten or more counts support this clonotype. CDR3 in amino acids: CATTRGAGQETQYF. In DNA, the CDR3 is TGTGCCACCACCAGGGGGGCAGGCCAAGAGACCCAGTACTTC. The chain is built from TRBV15 and TRBJ2-5; D perhaps matches TRBD1 (7 bases). This CDR3 has 14 amino acids. V shed 7 bases and J shed 1 base, with 13 bases lying between them. Looked up from germline, CDR1 is LNHNV and CDR2 is YYDKDF (reference sequence).

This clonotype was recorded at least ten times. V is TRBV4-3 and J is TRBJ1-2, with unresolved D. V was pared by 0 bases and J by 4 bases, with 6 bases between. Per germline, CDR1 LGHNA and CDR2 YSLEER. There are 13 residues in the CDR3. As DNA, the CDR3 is TGCGCCAGCAGCCAAGACCATCTCTATGGCTACACCTTC. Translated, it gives CASSQDHLYGYTF.

In DNA form, the CDR3 reads TGTGCCACCAGTGACCCGGGACCCTTGAGGGAGCAGTACTTC. As protein: CATSDPGPLREQYF. The rearrangement links TRBV24-1 to TRBJ2-7; D possibly matches TRBD1 or TRBD2 (5 bases each). The CDR3 totals 14 residues. The V gene's germline CDR1 is KGHDR and CDR2 SFDVKD. Between the trimmed V and J ends, which lost 4 bases and 7 bases, there was a span of 16 bases.

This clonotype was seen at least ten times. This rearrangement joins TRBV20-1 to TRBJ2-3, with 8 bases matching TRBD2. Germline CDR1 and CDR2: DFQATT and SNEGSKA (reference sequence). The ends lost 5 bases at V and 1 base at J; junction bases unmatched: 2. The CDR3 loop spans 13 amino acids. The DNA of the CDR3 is TGCAGTGCTTCGACTAGCGGCACAGATACGCAGTATTTT. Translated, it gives CSASTSGTDTQYF.

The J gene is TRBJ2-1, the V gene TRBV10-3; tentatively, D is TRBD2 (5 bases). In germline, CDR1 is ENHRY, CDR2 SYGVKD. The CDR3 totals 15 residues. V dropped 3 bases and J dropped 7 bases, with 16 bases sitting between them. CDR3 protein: CAISDFGLTGNEQFF. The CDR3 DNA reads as TGTGCCATCAGTGATTTTGGCCTCACGGGGAATGAGCAGTTCTTC.